This TCR beta chain was recorded in a study of T cell responses to AZD1222 COVID-19 vaccine. General study findings and limits: Donors were mostly white British, more females; clonal diversity possibly underestimated. Every sample of the repertoires postdated the peak T cell response.

Only one count was recorded for this clone. Its antigen is not identified. Second-dose schedules of about 4 or about 12 weeks were combined. CDR1 and CDR2 (germline): MDHEN, SYDVKM. This CDR3 contains 17 residues. V shed 1 base and J 4 bases; nucleotides not matched to a gene: 8. Data came from immunoSEQ multiplex PCR; TCRdb stores just in-frame clones and leaves some out. Here the sample spans roughly 150,000 clones, 88% being singletons. The sample here was peripheral blood, taken 28 days after the second AZD1222 dose. The sequence derives from an adult who received the AZD1222 COVID-19 vaccine. This chain links TRBV28 with TRBJ2-3, with TRBD1 matching over 10 bases. The CDR3 region has the DNA TGTGCCAGCAGTTTATCCCGACAGGGGGCGCGGGCAGATACGCAGTATTTT. Its translation is CASSLSRQGARADTQYF.